This TCR beta chain was retrieved from a study of T cell changes during pregnancy in multiple sclerosis. Only in-frame clones appear in the TCRdb table, and some are missing; sequencing was by immunoSEQ multiplex PCR. The sample has 40,000 to 45,000 clones, roughly 91% seen once. The CDR3 extends over 15 amino acids. V lost 5 bases, J lost 4 bases, and 3 bases stayed unmatched. Germline V gene data show CDR1 as LGHNA and CDR2 as YSLEER. This TCR came from a female donor in good health, enrolled as a control in a pregnancy study. This sequence joins TRBV4-3 and TRBJ2-1; 12 bases are shared with TRBD2. This sample comprised CD8+ T cells from peripheral blood mononuclear cells, obtained after pregnancy. CDR3 sequence: CASSRLAGDYNEQFF. The CDR3 nucleotides read TGCGCCAGCAGCAGACTAGCGGGGGATTACAATGAGCAGTTCTTC.